These 32 T cell receptor beta chains share one sample of origin, sequenced in a study of regulatory T cells in long-lasting Graves disease. Time point defined: newly diagnosed GD, antithyroid drugs for less than 3 months. Making the TCR library involved RNA that had been extracted from PBMCs. Through Arm-PCR of CDR3 regions and iRepertoire HTBI primers, TCR beta libraries were built. TCRdb itself ran the multiplex PCR reads through MiXCR, one entry per CDR3 protein. Among 420,000 or so distinct CDR3 sequences listed, about a sixth were seen once. This sample was also put to use in a study of T cells in Graves' hyperthyroidism and ophthalmopathy.

Sequences were derived from peripheral blood mononuclear cells (PBMCs), sampled at new diagnosis, from a patient treated with antithyroid drugs. The source of these receptors is a young woman with Graves disease.

The chain carries TRBV25-1 and TRBJ2-1; unclear D gene. V was shortened by 5 bases and J by 0 bases, with 8 bases between the two germline ends. The germline gives CDR1 MGHDK, CDR2 SYGVNS. The CDR3 is 14 amino acids. As DNA, the CDR3 is TGTGCCAGCAGTATATTCAGCTCCTACAATGAGCAGTTCTTC. Translation gives CASSIFSSYNEQFF.

At least ten counts were recorded for this clonotype. The chain links TRBV12-3 or TRBV12-4 to TRBJ2-3; tentative D call: TRBD1 (5 bases). V lost 2 bases and J 0 bases, leaving 6 bases between the germline ends. The CDR3 contains 14 residues. CDR3 DNA: TGTGCCAGCAGTTTACAGGGAAGCACAGATACGCAGTATTTT. It specifies CASSLQGSTDTQYF.

This clonotype has ten or more counts. The chain carries TRBV5-1 and TRBJ2-7; 11 nucleotides line up with TRBD2. CDR3 size: 17 residues. J gave up 0 bases and V 1 base, and 6 bases lay outside the gene matches. Germline-derived CDR1 and CDR2 are SGHRS and YFSETQ. For the CDR3, the DNA is TGCGCCAGCAGCTTGAGTCTAGCGGGAGGCCACTCCTACGAGCAGTACTTC. It specifies CASSLSLAGGHSYEQYF.

This chain uses TRBV6-2 or TRBV6-3 with TRBJ2-7; D uncertain. Germline CDR1 is MNHEY and CDR2 is SVGEGT. The CDR3 covers 14 residues. Trimming pared 6 bases from V and 3 bases from J, leaving 15 bases between. CDR3: CASRYDGSIYEQYF. CDR3 bases: TGTGCCAGCAGGTACGACGGGTCGATCTACGAGCAGTACTTC.

This clonotype was found a few times. The chain employs TRBV5-8 and TRBJ1-2, with D perhaps matching TRBD1 (6 bases). V lost 6 bases and J 6 bases, leaving 12 bases between the germline ends. The CDR3 loop spans 12 amino acids. Germline V gene sequence: CDR1 SGHTS, CDR2 YDEGEE. The CDR3 nucleotides read TGTGCCAGCACCAGGGGTGTGGATGGCTACACCTTC. Translation gives CASTRGVDGYTF.

The rearrangement uses TRBV5-4 and TRBJ1-2, with D maybe TRBD1 (5 bases). Per the germline V gene, CDR1 is SGHNT and CDR2 is YYREEE (reference sequence). The germline V and J ends were trimmed by 4 bases and 5 bases, with 18 bases remaining between them. This CDR3 spans 15 amino acids. The CDR3 DNA follows: TGTGCCAGCAGCCTACCGGGGGGGTTTAGTTATGGCTACACCTTC. Translated, it gives CASSLPGGFSYGYTF.

This clonotype was recorded at least ten times. The V call is TRBV12-3 or TRBV12-4, the J call TRBJ1-2; no clear D gene. Trimming cost V 1 base and J 4 bases, with 4 bases left between them. CDR3 length: 12 amino acids. In DNA form, the CDR3 reads TGTGCCAGCAGTTTAGACCTCTATGGCTACACCTTC. The encoded protein is CASSLDLYGYTF.

The V call is TRBV6-5, the J call TRBJ2-7; 12 bases line up with TRBD2. The CDR3 covers 15 residues. Germline V lookup: CDR1 MNHEY, CDR2 SVGAGI. J was trimmed by 5 bases and V by 2 bases; bases with no gene match: 4. The CDR3: CASSYDTSGRNEQYF. CDR3 bases: TGTGCCAGCAGTTACGATACTAGCGGGAGGAACGAGCAGTACTTC.

About this clonotype: The CDR3 end shows no conserved phenylalanine or tryptophan, and so a read error is likely. CDR3 nucleotide sequence: TGCGCCAGCAGCTGGGACACAGATACGCAGTATTCT. It yields the protein CASSWDTDTQYS. The chain has TRBV5-1 and TRBJ2-3; D gene unclear. This CDR3 contains 12 residues. V was cut by 3 bases and J by 2 bases, with 4 bases left in between. Germline CDR1 SGHRS, CDR2 YFSETQ.

This clonotype turned up a few times. V is TRBV5-1 and J is TRBJ2-6; 13 bases align to TRBD2. Per the germline V gene, CDR1 is SGHRS and CDR2 is YFSETQ. This CDR3 contains 18 residues. The trim removed 5 bases at V and 3 bases at J, leaving 8 bases unmatched. In DNA form, the CDR3 reads TGCGCCAGCAGAACAGGACTAGCGGGAGTCTTTGGGGCCAACGTCCTGACTTTC. This gives the protein CASRTGLAGVFGANVLTF.

This clonotype appeared a few times. This chain connects TRBV19 to TRBJ1-3; D perhaps matches TRBD1 (6 bases). Germline V gene lookup returns CDR1 LNHDA and CDR2 SQIVND (reference sequence). The CDR3 is 15 amino acids. Trimming removed 3 bases at V and 3 bases at J, with 12 bases between. CDR3 sequence: CASSMEGVDGNTIYF. CDR3 bases: TGTGCCAGTAGTATGGAGGGGGTCGATGGAAACACCATATATTTT. Full variable domain (missing parts from reference TRBV19 and TRBJ1-3): DGGITQSPKYLFRKEGQNVTLSCEQNLNHDAMYWYRQDPGQGLRLIYYSQIVNDFQKGDIAEGYSVSREKKESFPLTVTSAQKNPTAFYLCASSMEGVDGNTIYFGEGSWLTVV.

In its sample, this clonotype was seen a few times. The chain combines TRBV12-3 or TRBV12-4 with TRBJ1-2, with D maybe TRBD1 (5 bases). The CDR3 is 16 amino acids. Between the trimmed V and J ends, which lost 3 bases and 4 bases, there was a span of 18 bases. CDR3 coding DNA: TGTGCCAGCAGTTTTTCGCCAGGGCGTACGGTCTATGGCTACACCTTC. Protein: CASSFSPGRTVYGYTF.

Note on this clonotype: This may arise from a read error, as a much more abundant clone is one base away. The V call is TRBV5-1, the J call TRBJ2-1, with 8 bases lining up with TRBD2. The V segment lost 0 bases and the J segment 10 bases; nucleotides outside the gene matches: 12. Germline V lookup: CDR1 SGHRS, CDR2 YFSETQ. The CDR3 runs 16 residues. CDR3 loop: CASSLEAGVQAYEQFF. The CDR3 DNA reads TGCGCCAGCAGCTTGGAAGCGGGAGTGCAGGCCTACGAGCAGTTCTTC. Drawing the rest from reference TRBV5-1 and TRBJ2-1, the complete variable domain is KAGVTQTPRYLIKTRGQQVTLSCSPISGHRSVSWYQQTPGQGLQFLFEYFSETQRNKGNFPGRFSGRQFSNSRSEMNVSTLELGDSALYLCASSLEAGVQAYEQFFGPGTRLTVL.

This clonotype was picked up a small number of times. V and J are TRBV7-3 and TRBJ2-1; 7 positions match TRBD1. CDR3 length equals 14 residues. V was clipped by 2 bases and J by 4 bases; unmatched bases: 2. The V gene's germline CDR1 is SGHTA and CDR2 FQGTGA. The CDR3 DNA is TGTGCCAGCAGCTTAGGGACAGTATACAATGAGCAGTTCTTC. It codes for CASSLGTVYNEQFF.

The sample holds many counts of this clonotype. The V call is TRBV2, the J call TRBJ2-3; D might be TRBD1 (5 bases). CDR3 length: 14 amino acids. V lost 3 bases and J lost 1, with 8 bases in between. Looked up from germline, CDR1 is SNHLY and CDR2 is FYNNEI. CDR3 residues: CASSDKTGTDTQYF. The CDR3, as DNA: TGTGCCAGCAGTGATAAGACAGGCACAGATACGCAGTATTTT.

The J gene is TRBJ1-2, the V gene TRBV12-3 or TRBV12-4, with TRBD1 as a possible D gene (6 bases). The CDR3 totals 15 residues. Trimming cost V 7 bases and J 4 bases, with 19 bases left between them. Written as DNA, the CDR3 is TGTGCCAGCAACACCTTCCGGGGGGGCTCCTATGGCTACACCTTC. Its protein product is CASNTFRGGSYGYTF.

As regards this clonotype: This sequence may be a read error, since a much larger clone differs from it by one base. This rearrangement joins TRBV7-2 to TRBJ2-5, with D possibly TRBD1 on 5 matching bases. The J call may be incorrect, as the DNA end agrees better with TRBJ2-1. CDR1 is SGHTA, CDR2 FQGNSA, per germline. The CDR3 is made up of 17 amino acids. The chain's CDR3 is CASSLYRGGRTQETQFF. Written as DNA, the CDR3 is TGTGCCAGCAGCTTATATAGGGGTGGACGGACGCAAGAGACCCAGTTCTTC.

A remark on this clonotype: The conserved final phenylalanine or tryptophan is absent from the CDR3, which likely points to a read error. The chain has TRBV2 and TRBJ2-7; tentatively, D is TRBD1 (7 bases). Trimming took 6 bases from V and 9 from J, leaving 18 bases between them. The CDR3 has 13 residues. Germline values: CDR1 SNHLY, CDR2 FYNNEI. The CDR3 DNA reads TGTGCCAGCAGGGCAACAGGGGAGGTCGTGCAGTACCTC. It specifies CASRATGEVVQYL.

On this clonotype itself: A clone one base away is much larger, so this may be a read error. The V and J genes are TRBV12-3 or TRBV12-4 and TRBJ2-1, with TRBD2 identical over 14 bases. The CDR3 spans 15 residues. V lost 8 bases, J lost 10 bases, and 10 bases stayed unmatched. DNA for the CDR3: TGTGCCAGCCGACTAGCGGGGGGGCTCTACTACGAGCAGTTCTTC. Translation gives CASRLAGGLYYEQFF.

This clonotype was detected ten times or more. The rearrangement joins TRBV7-2 to TRBJ2-7; 10 bases agree with TRBD2. The CDR3 has 15 amino acids. The germline V gene encodes CDR1 SGHTA and CDR2 FQGNSA. The ends lost 1 base at V and 4 bases at J; junction bases unmatched: 4. The CDR3 bases are TGTGCCAGCAGCTTAGACAAACTAGCGGGGTACGAGCAGTACTTC. Protein product: CASSLDKLAGYEQYF.

The chain couples TRBV6-5 to TRBJ2-5; D possibly matches TRBD1 or TRBD2 (5 bases each). CDR3 length equals 14 residues. V was shortened by 0 bases and J by 2 bases, with 7 bases between the two germline ends. The germline V gene encodes CDR1 MNHEY and CDR2 SVGAGI. The CDR3 is CASSYSGRQETQYF. Written as DNA, the CDR3 is TGTGCCAGCAGTTACTCGGGACGGCAAGAGACCCAGTACTTC.

The chain is built from TRBV27 and TRBJ2-4; TRBD1 might be the D (5 bases). Germline V gives CDR1 MNHEY, CDR2 SMNVEV (reference sequence). This CDR3 has 17 amino acids. V dropped 2 bases and J dropped 1 base, with 15 bases sitting between them. In DNA form, the CDR3 reads TGTGCCAGCAGTTTACGGCAGGGCCCCGCGGCCAAAAACATTCAGTACTTC. This translates into CASSLRQGPAAKNIQYF.

This clonotype was picked up many times. The chain is built from TRBV2 and TRBJ2-1; a possible D gene is TRBD2 (6 bases). V lost 7 bases and J lost 7, with 14 bases in between. Germline assignment: CDR1 SNHLY and CDR2 FYNNEI. The CDR3 covers 13 residues. The CDR3 here is CASIEGGANEQFF. In DNA form, the CDR3 reads TGTGCCAGCATCGAAGGAGGGGCGAATGAGCAGTTCTTC.

This clonotype has more than one count but fewer than ten. V usage is TRBV28 and J usage is TRBJ2-1, with 11 bases matching TRBD2. CDR1 MDHEN and CDR2 SYDVKM come from the germline V gene. This CDR3 contains 16 residues. J lost 4 bases, V lost 5 bases, and 7 bases had no gene match. CDR3 DNA sequence: TGTGCCAGCAGTGCTCAGACTAGCGGGGCTTACAATGAGCAGTTCTTC. It codes for CASSAQTSGAYNEQFF.

Details on this clonotype: This may stem from a read error, because a much larger clone lies one nucleotide away. V is TRBV28 and J is TRBJ1-5; no definite D call. The CDR3 extends over 12 amino acids. The V end was cut by 11 bases, the J end by 7 bases, with 15 bases between. CDR1 is MDHEN, CDR2 SYDVKM, per germline. The CDR3 spells CAPTKSKQPQHF. The DNA for the CDR3 is TGTGCCCCAACGAAAAGTAAGCAGCCCCAGCATTTT.

This clonotype was seen only a few times. The chain uses TRBV30 and TRBJ2-2, with 9 bases matching TRBD2. CDR3 length equals 16 residues. Germline V CDR1 and CDR2: GTSNPN, SVGIG (reference sequence). J was trimmed by 2 bases and V by 4 bases; bases with no gene match: 8. CDR3 DNA: TGTGCCTGGAAAATCAGCGGGAGGTCCAACACCGGGGAGCTGTTTTTT. Protein product: CAWKISGRSNTGELFF.

This clonotype was recorded many times. The chain links TRBV7-2 to TRBJ2-5, with D perhaps matching TRBD2 (5 bases). CDR1 is SGHTA and CDR2 is FQGNSA in the germline V gene. The V gene lost 5 bases and the J gene lost 4 bases, with 8 bases spanning the gap. The CDR3 totals 12 residues. The CDR3 sequence: CASSRGRETQYF. In DNA form, the CDR3 reads TGTGCCAGCAGCCGAGGGAGAGAGACCCAGTACTTC.

The chain has TRBV15 and TRBJ2-1, with unresolved D. Per germline, CDR1 LNHNV and CDR2 YYDKDF (reference sequence). V gave up 0 bases and J gave up 0 bases, with 6 bases separating them. The CDR3 consists of 15 residues. Here the CDR3 reads CATSRDQNSYNEQFF. The CDR3 DNA is TGTGCCACCAGCAGAGACCAAAACTCCTACAATGAGCAGTTCTTC.

This clonotype was detected a few times. J is TRBJ2-7 and V is TRBV10-2; 12 bases map to TRBD2. V gave up 7 bases and J gave up 6 bases; unmatched junction bases: 7. CDR3 length: 14 amino acids. CDR1 WSHSY and CDR2 SAAADI come from the germline V gene. The CDR3 region is CASKRLAGVGEQYF. As DNA, the CDR3 is TGCGCCAGCAAAAGACTAGCGGGAGTGGGCGAGCAGTACTTC.

The table lists this clonotype with a few counts. This rearrangement joins TRBV18 to TRBJ2-3, with 8 nucleotides matching TRBD1. CDR3 size: 16 residues. Unmatched junction bases numbered 5, after V lost 3 bases and J lost 0 bases. CDR1 KGHSH and CDR2 LQKENI come from the germline V gene. CDR3 sequence: CASSPRQGASTDTQYF. The CDR3 DNA reads TGTGCCAGCTCACCCCGGCAGGGGGCGAGCACAGATACGCAGTATTTT.

This clonotype was recorded at least ten times. The genes are TRBV29-1 and TRBJ1-1; no definite D call. Between the trimmed V and J ends, which lost 7 bases and 0 bases, there was a span of 12 bases. The CDR3 is 13 amino acids. Germline V gives CDR1 SQVTM, CDR2 ANQGSEA. Written as DNA, the CDR3 is TGCAGCGCGAATGAAGCCATGAACACTGAAGCTTTCTTT. It encodes CSANEAMNTEAFF.

The genes are TRBV19 and TRBJ2-7; 8 bases are a match to TRBD1. The CDR3 covers 14 residues. V gave up 5 bases and J gave up 10 bases; unmatched junction bases: 13. The germline V gene encodes CDR1 LNHDA and CDR2 SQIVND (reference sequence). DNA for the CDR3: TGTGCCAGTAGTCCCACGGACAGGGAATCTCTCCAGTACTTC. Its translation: CASSPTDRESLQYF.